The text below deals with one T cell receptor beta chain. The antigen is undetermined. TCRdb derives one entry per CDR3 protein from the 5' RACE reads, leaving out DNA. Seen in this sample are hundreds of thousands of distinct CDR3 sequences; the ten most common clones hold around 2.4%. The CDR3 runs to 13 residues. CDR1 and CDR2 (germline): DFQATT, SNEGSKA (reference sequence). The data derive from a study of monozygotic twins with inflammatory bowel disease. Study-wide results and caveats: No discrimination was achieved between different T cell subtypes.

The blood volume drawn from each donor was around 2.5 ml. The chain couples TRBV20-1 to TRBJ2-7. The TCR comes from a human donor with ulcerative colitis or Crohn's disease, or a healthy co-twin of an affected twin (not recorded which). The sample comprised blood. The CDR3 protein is CSARDPSSYEQYF.